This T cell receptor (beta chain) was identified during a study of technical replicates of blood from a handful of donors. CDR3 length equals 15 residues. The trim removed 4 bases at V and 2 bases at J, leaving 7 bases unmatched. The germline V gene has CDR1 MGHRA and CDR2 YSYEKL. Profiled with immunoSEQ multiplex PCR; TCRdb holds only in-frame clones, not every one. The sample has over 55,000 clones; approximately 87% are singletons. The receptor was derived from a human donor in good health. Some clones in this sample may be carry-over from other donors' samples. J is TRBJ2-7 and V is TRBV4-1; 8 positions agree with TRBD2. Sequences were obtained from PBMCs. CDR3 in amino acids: CASSLQLAETYEQYF. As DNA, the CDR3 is TGCGCCAGCAGCCTCCAACTAGCGGAGACCTACGAGCAGTACTTC.